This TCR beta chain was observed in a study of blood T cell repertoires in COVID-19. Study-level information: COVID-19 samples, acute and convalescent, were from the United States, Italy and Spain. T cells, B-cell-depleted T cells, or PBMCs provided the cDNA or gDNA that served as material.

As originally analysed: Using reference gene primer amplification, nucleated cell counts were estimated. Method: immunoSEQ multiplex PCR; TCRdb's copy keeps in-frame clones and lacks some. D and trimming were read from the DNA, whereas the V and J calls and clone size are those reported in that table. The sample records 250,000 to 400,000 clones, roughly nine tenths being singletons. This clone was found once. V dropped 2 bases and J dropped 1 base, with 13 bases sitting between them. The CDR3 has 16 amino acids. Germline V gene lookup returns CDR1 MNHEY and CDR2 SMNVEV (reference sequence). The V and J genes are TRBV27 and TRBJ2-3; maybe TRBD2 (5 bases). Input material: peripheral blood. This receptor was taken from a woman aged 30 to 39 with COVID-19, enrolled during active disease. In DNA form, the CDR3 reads TGTGCCAGCAGTTTAAAGGACTGGTACGGCACAGATACGCAGTATTTT. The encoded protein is CASSLKDWYGTDTQYF.